Listed below are T cell receptor beta chains from one sample, sequenced in a study of PD-1 blockade in classical Hodgkin lymphoma. Sequencing used immunoSEQ multiplex PCR; TCRdb keeps in-frame clones, though not all of them. The sample has roughly 61,000 clones; around 93% are singletons. The sample was peripheral blood mononuclear cells (PBMCs), taken before the second cycle of nivolumab. The receptor source for this set is a human donor with classical Hodgkin lymphoma. CDR3s include the opening cysteine and the closing phenylalanine or tryptophan. D genes are given only for firm matches. The listing skips clone size in some rows; elsewhere it reads once, few, many or a size class.

.	TRBV7-6	.	13	TRBJ2-7	CASSLGLATEQYF	TGTGCCAGCAGCTTAGGATTAGCAACTGAGCAGTACTTC
.	TRBV2	TRBD1	14	TRBJ1-2	CASTEGTVNYGYTF	TGTGCCAGCACTGAGGGGACAGTTAACTATGGCTACACCTTC
.	TRBV19	.	12	TRBJ2-5	CASQSEGGTQYF	TGTGCCAGCCAGTCGGAAGGGGGGACCCAGTACTTC
.	TRBV2	.	14	TRBJ1-2	CASSERRDNYGYTF	TGTGCCAGCAGTGAACGCCGGGATAACTATGGCTACACCTTC
.	TRBV7-3	TRBD1	18	TRBJ2-2	CASSLKVRQGVDTGELFF	TGTGCCAGCAGCTTAAAGGTCCGCCAGGGGGTCGACACCGGGGAGCTGTTTTTT
.	TRBV9	TRBD1	14	TRBJ1-1	CASSAQTGEVKAFF	TGTGCCAGCAGCGCACAGACAGGGGAAGTGAAAGCTTTCTTT
.	TRBV28	TRBD2	17	TRBJ2-5	CASSEPGLAGERETQYF	TGTGCCAGCAGTGAGCCGGGACTAGCGGGAGAGCGAGAGACCCAGTACTTC
few	TRBV6-5	.	16	TRBJ1-6	CASSYSGRTGGSPLHF	TGTGCCAGCAGTTACTCGGGACGAACGGGAGGCTCACCCCTCCACTTT
.	TRBV29-1	TRBD1	13	TRBJ1-5	CSVAGDRSQPQHF	TGCAGCGTTGCTGGGGACAGAAGTCAGCCCCAGCATTTT
.	TRBV9	TRBD2	14	TRBJ2-1	CASRGLAGGDEQFF	TGTGCCAGCAGGGGACTAGCGGGAGGGGATGAGCAGTTCTTC
.	TRBV27	.	14	TRBJ2-1	CASSLGSPYNEQFF	TGTGCCAGCAGTTTAGGGTCCCCTTACAATGAGCAGTTCTTC
.	TRBV7-3	TRBD2	15	TRBJ2-7	CASSLTYASGHEQYF	TGTGCCAGCAGCTTAACGTATGCTAGCGGCCACGAGCAGTACTTC
.	TRBV7-9	.	14	TRBJ1-5	CASSLDWGNQPQHF	TGTGCCAGCAGCTTGGACTGGGGAAATCAGCCCCAGCATTTT
.	TRBV5-1	.	14	TRBJ1-5	CASSPGQLNQPQHF	TGCGCCAGCAGCCCCGGACAGCTCAATCAGCCCCAGCATTTT
.	TRBV30	.	12	TRBJ2-7	CAMPWGSYEQYF	TGTGCCATGCCCTGGGGATCCTACGAGCAGTACTTC
.	TRBV7-3	.	14	TRBJ1-2	CASSLATALKGYTF	TGTGCCAGCAGCTTAGCGACGGCCCTAAAGGGCTACACCTTC
few	TRBV10-1	.	12	TRBJ2-3	CASSERGDTQYF	TGCGCCAGCAGTGAAAGGGGGGATACGCAGTATTTT
once	TRBV13	TRBD1	13	TRBJ2-7	CASSTGQFYEQYF	TGTGCCAGCAGCACGGGACAGTTCTACGAGCAGTACTTC
few	TRBV4-2	.	16	TRBJ1-6	CASRHGMSSYNSPLHF	TGTGCCAGCAGGCATGGAATGAGCTCCTATAATTCACCCCTCCACTTT
once	TRBV6-6	TRBD2	15	TRBJ2-1	CASRRLAGSYNEQFF	TGTGCCAGCAGACGTCTAGCGGGTTCCTACAATGAGCAGTTCTTC
.	TRBV18	.	15	TRBJ1-1	CASSPTELGGTEAFF	TGTGCCAGCTCACCTACCGAGTTGGGTGGTACTGAAGCTTTCTTT
.	TRBV27	TRBD2	16	TRBJ2-1	CASSLLWRESYNEQFF	TGTGCCAGCAGTTTATTATGGCGGGAGTCCTACAATGAGCAGTTCTTC
.	TRBV6-1	.	12	TRBJ2-7	CASIADTYEQYF	TGTGCCAGTATAGCGGACACCTACGAGCAGTACTTC
.	TRBV19	.	16	TRBJ2-7	CASSANRREKRNEQYF	TGTGCCAGTAGTGCCAACCGCCGGGAGAAAAGAAACGAGCAGTACTTC
.	TRBV4-2	.	16	TRBJ2-2	CASSRETSSNTGELFF	TGTGCCAGCAGCCGGGAAACTAGCTCAAACACCGGGGAGCTGTTTTTT
.	TRBV28	TRBD2	17	TRBJ2-4	CASSSNSLGRADGIQYF	TGTGCCAGCAGTTCTAACTCCCTGGGGAGGGCCGATGGCATTCAGTACTTC
.	TRBV2	TRBD1	18	TRBJ2-7	CASTHDNEGQGHQLEQYF	TGTGCCAGCACACACGACAACGAAGGACAGGGCCACCAGTTAGAGCAGTACTTC
.	TRBV7-3	TRBD2	16	TRBJ2-1	CASSLTRTSGGREQFF	TGTGCCAGCAGCTTAACCCGGACTAGCGGGGGTAGGGAGCAGTTCTTC
.	TRBV5-1	.	14	TRBJ2-7	CASKTASVAYEQYF	TGCGCCAGCAAAACAGCTAGCGTAGCATACGAGCAGTACTTC
.	TRBV6-6	.	11	TRBJ1-2	CASSAGDGYTF	TGTGCCAGCAGTGCGGGGGATGGCTACACCTTC
.	TRBV5-6	.	15	TRBJ2-5	CASSLPGTAQETQYF	TGTGCCAGCAGCTTGCCCGGGACGGCACAAGAGACCCAGTACTTC
.	TRBV9	TRBD2	13	TRBJ2-7	CASSRGGDGEQYF	TGTGCCAGCTCCCGGGGAGGGGACGGCGAGCAGTACTTC
.	TRBV10-3	TRBD1	12	TRBJ1-5	CASRQGNQPQHF	TGTGCCAGCCGACAGGGGAATCAGCCCCAGCATTTT
.	TRBV30	TRBD2	15	TRBJ2-3	CAWRIPGLGTDTQYF	TGTGCCTGGAGGATACCGGGACTAGGCACAGATACGCAGTATTTT
.	TRBV7-2	.	16	TRBJ1-3	CASSRNQGLNGNTIYF	TGTGCCAGCAGTCGTAACCAGGGGTTAAATGGAAACACCATATATTTT
.	TRBV14	.	14	TRBJ2-1	CASSLMSSYNEQFF	TGTGCCAGCAGCCTGATGTCCTCCTACAATGAGCAGTTCTTC
.	TRBV7-9	.	14	TRBJ2-5	CASSSPKVQETQYF	TGTGCCAGCAGCTCCCCAAAGGTCCAAGAGACCCAGTACTTC
.	TRBV7-6	.	11	TRBJ2-2	CASSLTGELFF	TGTGCCAGCAGCCTTACCGGGGAGCTGTTTTTT
.	TRBV29-1	.	11	TRBJ1-2	CSVAAAWGYTF	TGCAGCGTTGCGGCAGCGTGGGGCTACACCTTC
.	TRBV7-2	.	14	TRBJ2-7	CASSRDTNSYEQYF	TGTGCCAGCAGTCGGGACACTAACTCCTACGAGCAGTACTTC
.	TRBV15	.	16	TRBJ2-1	CATSRDPQPSYNEQFF	TGTGCCACCAGCAGAGATCCTCAGCCATCCTACAATGAGCAGTTCTTC
.	TRBV14	TRBD1	14	TRBJ1-3	CASSQGDSGDTIYF	TGTGCCAGCAGCCAAGGGGACAGTGGGGACACCATATATTTT